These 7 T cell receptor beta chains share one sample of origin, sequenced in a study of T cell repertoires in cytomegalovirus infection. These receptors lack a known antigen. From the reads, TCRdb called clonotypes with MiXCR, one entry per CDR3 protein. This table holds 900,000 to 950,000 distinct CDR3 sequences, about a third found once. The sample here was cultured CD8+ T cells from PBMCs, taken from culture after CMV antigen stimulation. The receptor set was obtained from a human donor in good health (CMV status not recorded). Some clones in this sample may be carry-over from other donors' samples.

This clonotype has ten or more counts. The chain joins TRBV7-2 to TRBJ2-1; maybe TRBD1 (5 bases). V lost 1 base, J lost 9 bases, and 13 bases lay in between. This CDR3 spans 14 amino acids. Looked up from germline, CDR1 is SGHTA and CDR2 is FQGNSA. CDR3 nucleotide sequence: TGTGCCAGCAGCTTAGAGGTTAGGGGTCCTGAGCAGTTCTTC. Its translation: CASSLEVRGPEQFF.

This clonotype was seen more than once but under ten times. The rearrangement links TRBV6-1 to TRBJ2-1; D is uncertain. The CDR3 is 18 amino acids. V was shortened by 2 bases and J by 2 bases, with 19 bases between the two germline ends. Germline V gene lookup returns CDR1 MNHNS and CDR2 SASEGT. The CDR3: CASSEPREGSFPYNEQFF. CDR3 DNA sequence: TGTGCCAGCAGTGAACCCCGTGAAGGGTCTTTCCCCTACAATGAGCAGTTCTTC.

The CDR3 spells CASSLGPGDRIYGYTF. CDR3 nucleotide sequence: TGCGCCAGCAGCTTGGGGCCGGGGGACAGAATCTATGGCTACACCTTC. The chain couples TRBV5-1 to TRBJ1-2; 7 bases fit TRBD1. Losses at the gene ends were 0 bases for V and 4 bases for J; bases not matched to a gene: 9. This CDR3 region has 16 residues. CDR1 is SGHRS, CDR2 YFSETQ, per germline.

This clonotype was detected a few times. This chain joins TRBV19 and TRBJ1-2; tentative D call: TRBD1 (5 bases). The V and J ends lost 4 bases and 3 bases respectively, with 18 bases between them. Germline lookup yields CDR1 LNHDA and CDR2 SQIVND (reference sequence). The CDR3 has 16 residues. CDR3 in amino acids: CASSTPGGVPDYGYTF. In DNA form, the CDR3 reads TGTGCCAGTAGTACCCCGGGAGGGGTTCCTGACTATGGCTACACCTTC.

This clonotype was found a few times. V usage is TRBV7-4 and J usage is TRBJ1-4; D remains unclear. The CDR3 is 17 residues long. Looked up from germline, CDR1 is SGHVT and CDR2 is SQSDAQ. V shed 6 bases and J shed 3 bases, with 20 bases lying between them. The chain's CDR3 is CASRHPGEMRANEKLFF. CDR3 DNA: TGTGCCAGCAGACACCCCGGGGAAATGAGGGCTAATGAAAAACTGTTTTTT.

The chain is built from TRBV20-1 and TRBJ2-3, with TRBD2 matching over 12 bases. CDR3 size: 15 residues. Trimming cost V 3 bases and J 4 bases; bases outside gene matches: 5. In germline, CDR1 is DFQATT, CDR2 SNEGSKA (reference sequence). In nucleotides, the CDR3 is TGCAGTGCTAGCAGACTAGCGGGGGAGGCAGATACGCAGTATTTT. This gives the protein CSASRLAGEADTQYF.

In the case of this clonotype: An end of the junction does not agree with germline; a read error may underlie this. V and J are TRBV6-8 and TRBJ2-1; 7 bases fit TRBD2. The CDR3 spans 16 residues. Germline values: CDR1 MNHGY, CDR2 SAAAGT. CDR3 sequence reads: CASSYPSSGGFYEKFF. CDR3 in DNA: TGTGCCAGCAGTTACCCCAGCTCCGGGGGGTTCTATGAGAAGTTCTTC.